The 5 T cell receptor beta chains in this list originate from one sample, sequenced in a study of blood T cell repertoires in COVID-19. The table came from immunoSEQ multiplex PCR; TCRdb's copy has only in-frame clones and leaves some out. In the table there are about 290,000 clones, 85% to 90% of which are singletons. Sequences were obtained from peripheral blood. These receptors originate from a woman between 25 and 40 years old with COVID-19, enrolled during active disease.

The V call is TRBV7-2, the J call TRBJ2-1; maybe TRBD2 (6 bases). CDR3 length: 15 amino acids. V dropped 3 bases and J dropped 3 bases, with 12 bases sitting between them. Germline CDR1 SGHTA, CDR2 FQGNSA. The CDR3 protein is CASSFGGAYYNEQFF. CDR3 bases: TGTGCCAGCAGCTTTGGCGGGGCTTACTACAATGAGCAGTTCTTC.

The chain recombines TRBV5-1 with TRBJ1-5; D may be TRBD1 (5 bases). The germline V and J ends were trimmed by 0 bases and 1 base, with 8 bases remaining between them. The CDR3 extends over 15 amino acids. CDR1 SGHRS and CDR2 YFSETQ come from the germline V gene. CDR3 amino acids: CASSLVGGSNQPQHF. The CDR3 DNA is TGCGCCAGCAGCTTGGTGGGGGGAAGCAATCAGCCCCAGCATTTT.

This chain uses TRBV25-1 with TRBJ2-3; the D gene is possibly TRBD2 (5 bases). Germline lookup yields CDR1 MGHDK and CDR2 SYGVNS. V lost 4 bases to trimming and J lost 3 bases, with 11 bases between them. The CDR3 is 14 residues long. DNA of the CDR3: TGTGCCAGCAGTGTATTGGCGGGTACAGATACGCAGTATTTT. Its translation is CASSVLAGTDTQYF.

This clone appeared once. The gene calls are TRBV5-1 and TRBJ1-1; D is possibly TRBD1 (6 bases). This CDR3 has 15 residues. Germline loops: CDR1 SGHRS, CDR2 YFSETQ. Trimming took off 0 bases at V and 7 bases at J, with 16 bases between the two ends. The CDR3 spells CASSLAQSNRDEAFF. The CDR3 region has the DNA TGCGCCAGCAGCTTGGCCCAATCCAACAGGGATGAAGCTTTCTTT.

The chain is built from TRBV5-4 and TRBJ1-2; 12 bases are shared with TRBD1. V lost 3 bases to trimming and J lost 6 bases; unmatched junction nucleotides: 9. The germline V gene encodes CDR1 SGHNT and CDR2 YYREEE (reference sequence). This CDR3 has 16 amino acids. The CDR3 coding sequence is TGTGCCAGCAGCTCCGGGACAGGGGGCGGGGTGAATGGCTACACCTTC. Protein product: CASSSGTGGGVNGYTF.